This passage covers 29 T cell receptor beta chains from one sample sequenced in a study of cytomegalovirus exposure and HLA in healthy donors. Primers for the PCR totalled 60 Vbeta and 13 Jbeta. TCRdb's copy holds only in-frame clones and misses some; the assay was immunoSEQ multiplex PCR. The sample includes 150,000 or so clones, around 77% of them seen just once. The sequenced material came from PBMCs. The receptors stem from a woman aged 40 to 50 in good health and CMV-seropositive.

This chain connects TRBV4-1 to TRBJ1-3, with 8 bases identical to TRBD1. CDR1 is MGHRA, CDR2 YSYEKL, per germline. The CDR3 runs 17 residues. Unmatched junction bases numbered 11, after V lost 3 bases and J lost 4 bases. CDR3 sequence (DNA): TGCGCCAGCAGCCAGGGACAGGCCATTGAACAGGGAAACACCATATATTTT. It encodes CASSQGQAIEQGNTIYF.

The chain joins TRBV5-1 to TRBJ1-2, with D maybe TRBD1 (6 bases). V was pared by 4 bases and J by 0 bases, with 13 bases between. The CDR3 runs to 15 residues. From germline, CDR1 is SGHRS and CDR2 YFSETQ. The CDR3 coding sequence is TGCGCCAGCAGCCCCCGGGACACAACTAACTATGGCTACACCTTC. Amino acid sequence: CASSPRDTTNYGYTF. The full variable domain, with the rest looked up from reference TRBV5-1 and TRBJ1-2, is KAGVTQTPRYLIKTRGQQVTLSCSPISGHRSVSWYQQTPGQGLQFLFEYFSETQRNKGNFPGRFSGRQFSNSRSEMNVSTLELGDSALYLCASSPRDTTNYGYTFGSGTRLTVV.

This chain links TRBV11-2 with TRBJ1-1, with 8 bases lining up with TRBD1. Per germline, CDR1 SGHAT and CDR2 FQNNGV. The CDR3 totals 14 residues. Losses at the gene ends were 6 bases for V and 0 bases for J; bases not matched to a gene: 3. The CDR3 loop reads CASRGTGMNTEAFF. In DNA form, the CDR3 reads TGTGCCAGCAGGGGGACAGGCATGAACACTGAAGCTTTCTTT.

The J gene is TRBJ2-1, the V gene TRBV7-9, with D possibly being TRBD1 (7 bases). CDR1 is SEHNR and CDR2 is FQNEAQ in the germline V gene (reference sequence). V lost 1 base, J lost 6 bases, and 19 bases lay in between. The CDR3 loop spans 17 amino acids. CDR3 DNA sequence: TGTGCCAGCAGCTTAGGAGTACCTTGGCAGGGGGGCAATGAGCAGTTCTTC. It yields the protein CASSLGVPWQGGNEQFF.

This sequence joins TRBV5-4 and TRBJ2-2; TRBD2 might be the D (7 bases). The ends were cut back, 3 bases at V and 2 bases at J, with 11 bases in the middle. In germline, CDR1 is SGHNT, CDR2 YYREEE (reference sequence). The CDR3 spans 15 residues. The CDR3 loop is CASSSGGRNTGELFF. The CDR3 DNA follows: TGTGCCAGCAGCTCGGGGGGCAGAAACACCGGGGAGCTGTTTTTT.

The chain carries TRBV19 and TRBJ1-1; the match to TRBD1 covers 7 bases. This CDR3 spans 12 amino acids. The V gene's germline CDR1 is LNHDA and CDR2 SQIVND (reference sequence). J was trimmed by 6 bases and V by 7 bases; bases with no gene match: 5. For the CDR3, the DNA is TGTGCCAGTAACAGGGGATGGGCTGAAGCTTTCTTT. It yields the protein CASNRGWAEAFF.

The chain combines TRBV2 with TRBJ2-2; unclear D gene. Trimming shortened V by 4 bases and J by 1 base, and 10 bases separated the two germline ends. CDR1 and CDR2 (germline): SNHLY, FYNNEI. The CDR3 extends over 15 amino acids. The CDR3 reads CASSGESGNTGELFF. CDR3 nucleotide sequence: TGTGCCAGCAGTGGTGAGAGTGGGAACACCGGGGAGCTGTTTTTT.

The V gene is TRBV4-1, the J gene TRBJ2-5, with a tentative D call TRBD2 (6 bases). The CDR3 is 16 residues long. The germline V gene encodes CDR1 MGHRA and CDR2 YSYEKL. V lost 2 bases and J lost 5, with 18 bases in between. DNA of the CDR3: TGCGCCAGCAGCCAACCCGTGGCGGGGTTTGGCGAGACCCAGTACTTC. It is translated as CASSQPVAGFGETQYF.

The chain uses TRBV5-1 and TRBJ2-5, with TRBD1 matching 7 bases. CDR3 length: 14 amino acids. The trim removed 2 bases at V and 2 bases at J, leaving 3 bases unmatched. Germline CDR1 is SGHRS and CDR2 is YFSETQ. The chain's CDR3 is CASSFGTAQETQYF. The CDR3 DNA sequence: TGCGCCAGCAGCTTCGGGACAGCTCAAGAGACCCAGTACTTC.

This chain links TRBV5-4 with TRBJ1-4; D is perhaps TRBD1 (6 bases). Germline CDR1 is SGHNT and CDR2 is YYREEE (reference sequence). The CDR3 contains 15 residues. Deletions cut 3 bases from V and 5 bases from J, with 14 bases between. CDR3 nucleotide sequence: TGTGCCAGCAGCTCACAGGGAGTGGGGAATGAAAAACTGTTTTTT. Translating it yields CASSSQGVGNEKLFF.

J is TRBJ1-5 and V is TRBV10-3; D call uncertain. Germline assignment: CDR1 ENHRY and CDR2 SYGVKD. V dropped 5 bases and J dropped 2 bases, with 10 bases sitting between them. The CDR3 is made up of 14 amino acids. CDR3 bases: TGTGCCATCAGTAGTGACGGGGGCAATCAGCCCCAGCATTTT. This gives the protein CAISSDGGNQPQHF.

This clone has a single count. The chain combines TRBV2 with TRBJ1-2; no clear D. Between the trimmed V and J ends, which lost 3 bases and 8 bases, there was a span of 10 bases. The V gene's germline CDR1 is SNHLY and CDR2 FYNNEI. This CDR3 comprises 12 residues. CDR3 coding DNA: TGTGCCAGCAGTGAGGAAGCGGGCGGCTACACCTTC. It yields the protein CASSEEAGGYTF. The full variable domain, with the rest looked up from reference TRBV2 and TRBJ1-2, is EPEVTQTPSHQVTQMGQEVILRCVPISNHLYFYWYRQILGQKVEFLVSFYNNEISEKSEIFDDQFSVERPDGSNFTLKIRSTKLEDSAMYFCASSEEAGGYTFGSGTRLTVV.

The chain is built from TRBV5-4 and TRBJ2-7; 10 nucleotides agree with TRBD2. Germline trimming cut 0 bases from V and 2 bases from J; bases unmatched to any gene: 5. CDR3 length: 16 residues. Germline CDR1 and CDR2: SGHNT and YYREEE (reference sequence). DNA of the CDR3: TGTGCCAGCAGCTTGGTAGCTAGCGGGGGTCCCTACGAGCAGTACTTC. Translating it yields CASSLVASGGPYEQYF.

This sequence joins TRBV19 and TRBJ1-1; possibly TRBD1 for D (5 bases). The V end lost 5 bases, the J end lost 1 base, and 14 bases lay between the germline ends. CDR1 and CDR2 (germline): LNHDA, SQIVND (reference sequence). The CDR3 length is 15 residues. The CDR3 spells CASSRTGLSNTEAFF. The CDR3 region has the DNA TGTGCCAGTAGTCGAACGGGACTCTCGAACACTGAAGCTTTCTTT.

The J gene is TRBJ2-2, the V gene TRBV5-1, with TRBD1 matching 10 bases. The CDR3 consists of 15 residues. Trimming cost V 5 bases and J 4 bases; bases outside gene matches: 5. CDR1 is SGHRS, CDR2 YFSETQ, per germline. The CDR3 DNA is TGCGCCAGCAGTTCGGGACAGGGGATCACCGGGGAGCTGTTTTTT. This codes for CASSSGQGITGELFF. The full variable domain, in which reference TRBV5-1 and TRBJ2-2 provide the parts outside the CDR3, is KAGVTQTPRYLIKTRGQQVTLSCSPISGHRSVSWYQQTPGQGLQFLFEYFSETQRNKGNFPGRFSGRQFSNSRSEMNVSTLELGDSALYLCASSSGQGITGELFFGEGSRLTVL.

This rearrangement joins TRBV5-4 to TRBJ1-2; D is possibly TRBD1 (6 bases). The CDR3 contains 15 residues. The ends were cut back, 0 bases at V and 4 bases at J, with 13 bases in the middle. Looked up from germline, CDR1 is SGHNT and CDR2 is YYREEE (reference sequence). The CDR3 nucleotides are TGTGCCAGCAGCTTGGGAGACAGGCCACTCTATGGCTACACCTTC. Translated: CASSLGDRPLYGYTF.

The CDR3 protein is CASSPSELVYYEQYF. The CDR3 nucleotides read TGCGCCAGCAGCCCCTCTGAACTGGTGTACTACGAGCAGTACTTC. The rearrangement links TRBV5-1 to TRBJ2-7; D is ambiguous. The CDR3 is 15 residues long. V lost 4 bases and J 3 bases, leaving 17 bases between the germline ends. Germline CDR1 is SGHRS and CDR2 is YFSETQ.

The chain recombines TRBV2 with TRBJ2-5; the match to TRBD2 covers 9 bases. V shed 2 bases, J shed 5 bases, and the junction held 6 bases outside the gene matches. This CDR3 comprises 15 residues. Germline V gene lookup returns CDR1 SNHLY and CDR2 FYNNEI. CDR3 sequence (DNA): TGTGCCAGCAGTGAAAGTCGGCTAGCGGGGGAGACCCAGTACTTC. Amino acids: CASSESRLAGETQYF.

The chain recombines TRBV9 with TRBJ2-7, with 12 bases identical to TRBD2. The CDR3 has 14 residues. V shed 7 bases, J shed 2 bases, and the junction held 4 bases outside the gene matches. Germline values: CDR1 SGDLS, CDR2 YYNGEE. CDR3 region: CASGPSGGAYEQYF. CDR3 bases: TGTGCCAGCGGACCTAGCGGGGGGGCCTACGAGCAGTACTTC.

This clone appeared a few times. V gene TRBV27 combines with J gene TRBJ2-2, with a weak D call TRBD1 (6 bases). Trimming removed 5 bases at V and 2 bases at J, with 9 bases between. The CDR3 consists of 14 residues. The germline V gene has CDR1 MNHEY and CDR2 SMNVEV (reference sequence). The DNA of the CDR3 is TGTGCCAGCAGTGGGACACAAAACACCGGGGAGCTGTTTTTT. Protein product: CASSGTQNTGELFF.

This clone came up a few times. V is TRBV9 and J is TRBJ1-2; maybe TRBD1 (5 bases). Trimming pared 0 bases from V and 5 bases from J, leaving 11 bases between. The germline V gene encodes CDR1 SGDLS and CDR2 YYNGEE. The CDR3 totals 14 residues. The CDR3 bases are TGTGCCAGCAGCGTAGACGGGGCGGGGTATGGCTACACCTTC. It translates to CASSVDGAGYGYTF.

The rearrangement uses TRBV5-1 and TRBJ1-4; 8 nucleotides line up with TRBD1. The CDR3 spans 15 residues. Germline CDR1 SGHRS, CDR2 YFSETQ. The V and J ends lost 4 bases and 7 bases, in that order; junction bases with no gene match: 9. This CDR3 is CASSPNRGYREKLFF. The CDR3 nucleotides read TGCGCCAGCAGCCCAAACAGGGGGTATCGTGAAAAACTGTTTTTT.

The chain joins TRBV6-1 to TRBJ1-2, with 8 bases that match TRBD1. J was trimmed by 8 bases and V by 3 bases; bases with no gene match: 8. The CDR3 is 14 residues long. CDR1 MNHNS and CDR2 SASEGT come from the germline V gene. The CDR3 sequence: CASSDNRGIGGYTF. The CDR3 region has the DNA TGTGCCAGCAGTGATAACAGGGGGATTGGCGGCTACACCTTC.

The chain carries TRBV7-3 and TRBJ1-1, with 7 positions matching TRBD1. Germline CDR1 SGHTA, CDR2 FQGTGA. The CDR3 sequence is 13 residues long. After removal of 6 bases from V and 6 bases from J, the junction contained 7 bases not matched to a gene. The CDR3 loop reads CASSTQGYAEAFF. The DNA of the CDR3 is TGTGCCAGCAGTACACAGGGGTACGCTGAAGCTTTCTTT.

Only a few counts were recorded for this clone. In DNA, the CDR3 is TGCAGCGTTACGGGGGGCATAAACAATGAGCAGTTCTTC. This codes for CSVTGGINNEQFF. The V call is TRBV29-1, the J call TRBJ2-1; D may be TRBD2 (7 bases). The CDR3 spans 13 residues. V gave up 5 bases and J gave up 5 bases, with 13 bases separating them. CDR1 is SQVTM, CDR2 ANQGSEA, per germline.

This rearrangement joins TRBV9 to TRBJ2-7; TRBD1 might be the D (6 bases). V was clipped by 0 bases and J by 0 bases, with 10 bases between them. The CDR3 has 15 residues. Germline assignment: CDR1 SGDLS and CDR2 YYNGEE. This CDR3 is CASSVGTGSSYEQYF. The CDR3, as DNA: TGTGCCAGCAGCGTAGGCACAGGGAGCTCCTACGAGCAGTACTTC.

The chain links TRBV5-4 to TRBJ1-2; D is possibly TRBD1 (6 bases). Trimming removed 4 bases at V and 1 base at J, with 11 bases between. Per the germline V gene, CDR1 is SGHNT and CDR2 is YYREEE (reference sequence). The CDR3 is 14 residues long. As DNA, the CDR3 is TGTGCCAGCAGCCAAGGACAGATTAACTATGGCTACACCTTC. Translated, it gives CASSQGQINYGYTF. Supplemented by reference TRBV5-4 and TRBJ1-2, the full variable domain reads ETGVTQSPTHLIKTRGQQVTLRCSSQSGHNTVSWYQQALGQGPQFIFQYYREEENGRGNFPPRFSGLQFPNYSSELNVNALELDDSALYLCASSQGQINYGYTFGSGTRLTVV.

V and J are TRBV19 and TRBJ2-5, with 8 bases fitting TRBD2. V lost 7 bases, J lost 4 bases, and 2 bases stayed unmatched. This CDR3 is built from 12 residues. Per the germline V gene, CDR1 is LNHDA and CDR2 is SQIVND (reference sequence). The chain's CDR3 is CASTGGGETQYF. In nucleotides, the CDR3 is TGTGCCAGTACCGGGGGGGGAGAGACCCAGTACTTC.

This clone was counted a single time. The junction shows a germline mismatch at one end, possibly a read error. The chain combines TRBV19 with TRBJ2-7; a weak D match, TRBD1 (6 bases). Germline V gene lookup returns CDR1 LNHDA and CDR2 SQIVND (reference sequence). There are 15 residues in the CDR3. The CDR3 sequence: CARSIGKQGSWEQYF. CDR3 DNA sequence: TGTGCCCGTAGTATAGGAAAACAGGGTTCGTGGGAGCAGTACTTC.